What follows describes a single TCR beta chain. Trimming removed 3 bases from V and 5 bases from J; junction bases left unmatched: 10. Germline values: CDR1 LNHDA, CDR2 SQIVND (reference sequence). The CDR3 contains 15 residues. These data belong to a study of shared clonotypes between healthy human individuals. At the level of the study: There were three CD4 naive, three CD4 memory, two CD8 naive and one CD8 memory plates per donor.

Clones were read by immunoSEQ multiplex PCR, and TCRdb kept only the in-frame ones, dropping some. The table records over a million clones, roughly 96% of them present only once. The chain combines TRBV19 with TRBJ2-7, with 7 bases lining up with TRBD1. This TCR was sampled from a man younger than 40 in good health. Material: naive CD4+ T cells sorted from blood. Subset noted: CD45RA+ positively selected. For the CDR3, the DNA is TGTGCCAGTAGTATGGATGGCAGGGGGTGGGACGAGCAGTACTTC. It yields the protein CASSMDGRGWDEQYF. The variable domain in full, completed from reference TRBV19 and TRBJ2-7, reads DGGITQSPKYLFRKEGQNVTLSCEQNLNHDAMYWYRQDPGQGLRLIYYSQIVNDFQKGDIAEGYSVSREKKESFPLTVTSAQKNPTAFYLCASSMDGRGWDEQYFGPGTRLTVT.